A single sample is the source of the 11 T cell receptor beta chains below, sequenced in a study of blood T cell repertoires in COVID-19 (dated by TCRdb to 2018 to 2020). Library creation used the immunoSEQ multiplex PCR assay. TCRdb provides this immuneACCESS table in a form limited to in-frame rearrangements. Some clones are lacking; in checked studies, under half of them reflect an unresolved V gene, and why the rest are absent is not known. The sample table shows 430,000 or so clones, and roughly 89% are seen once. Of the sample, roughly 0.87% is held by the ten largest clones. Sequencing was carried out using peripheral blood. These receptors all come from a man younger than 35 with COVID-19, enrolled during active disease.

This sequence joins TRBV5-5 and TRBJ2-3; 8 positions match TRBD1. CDR1 and CDR2 from the germline V gene are SGHKS and YYEKEE (reference sequence). The CDR3 totals 15 residues. V dropped 7 bases and J dropped 5; count of bases not matched to a gene: 12. This CDR3 is CASGTRTGSLDTQYF. In DNA form, the CDR3 reads TGTGCCAGCGGGACTCGGACAGGGTCTTTAGATACGCAGTATTTT.

This chain uses TRBV29-1 with TRBJ1-3; no firm D call. Germline V gene data show CDR1 as SQVTM and CDR2 as ANQGSEA. V lost 5 bases and J lost 0, with 8 bases in between. The length of the CDR3 is 13 residues. CDR3 in amino acids: CSVSGLSGNTIYF. Here the CDR3 DNA reads TGCAGCGTTTCAGGACTCTCTGGAAACACCATATATTTT.

The chain is built from TRBV2 and TRBJ2-1; D is ambiguous. Trimming pared 4 bases from V and 8 bases from J, leaving 9 bases between. The CDR3 sequence is 12 residues long. From germline, CDR1 is SNHLY and CDR2 FYNNEI. CDR3 nucleotide sequence: TGTGCCAGCAGTGTTTCGCGTGATGAGCAGTTCTTC. This codes for CASSVSRDEQFF.

The table lists this clone with a count of one. This chain links TRBV7-9 with TRBJ1-1; possible D gene TRBD1, 6 bases. V was pared by 4 bases and J by 7 bases, with 19 bases between. The CDR3 covers 15 residues. Germline loops: CDR1 SEHNR, CDR2 FQNEAQ (reference sequence). The CDR3 nucleotides are TGTGCCAGCAGCTCTGACAGGAGGCCGGCAAATGAAGCTTTCTTT. Translated: CASSSDRRPANEAFF.

V usage is TRBV6-1 and J usage is TRBJ2-5; 7 bases match TRBD2. CDR1 and CDR2 (germline): MNHNS, SASEGT. The ends lost 4 bases at V and 0 bases at J; junction bases unmatched: 8. CDR3 size: 16 residues. The chain's CDR3 is CASSALAELYQETQYF. The CDR3 region has the DNA TGTGCCAGCAGTGCTCTAGCGGAGTTGTACCAAGAGACCCAGTACTTC.

This clone appeared many times. Other DNA sequences within the sample encode an identical CDR3. This chain connects TRBV27 to TRBJ2-7, with 8 bases lining up with TRBD2. The junction had 3 bases not matched to a gene; V was cut back by 2 bases and J by 0 bases. Germline V gives CDR1 MNHEY, CDR2 SMNVEV (reference sequence). This CDR3 contains 15 residues. This chain's CDR3 is CASSLTSGSSYEQYF. The CDR3 DNA sequence: TGTGCCAGCAGTTTAACTAGCGGCAGCTCCTACGAGCAGTACTTC.

The chain couples TRBV4-2 to TRBJ2-1, with 11 bases fitting TRBD2. The V and J ends lost 2 bases and 6 bases, in that order; junction bases with no gene match: 6. Germline V gene sequence: CDR1 LGHNA, CDR2 YNFKEQ. This CDR3 contains 16 residues. The CDR3 nucleotides are TGTGCCAGCAGCCAAACTAGCGGGAGTCCGGCCAATGAGCAGTTCTTC. It translates to CASSQTSGSPANEQFF.

The J gene is TRBJ2-1, the V gene TRBV3-1 (or the pseudogene TRBV3-2); D is perhaps TRBD2 (7 bases). Germline CDR1 reads LGHDT; CDR2 reads YNNKEL (reference sequence). The length of the CDR3 is 14 residues. Trimming took 1 base from V and 6 from J, leaving 10 bases between them. The CDR3: CASSQGRGLNEQFF. CDR3 nucleotides: TGTGCCAGCAGCCAAGGGCGGGGGCTCAATGAGCAGTTCTTC.

The chain employs TRBV6-5 and TRBJ2-1; 9 bases are a match to TRBD2. Losses at the gene ends were 0 bases for V and 4 bases for J; bases not matched to a gene: 4. In germline, CDR1 is MNHEY, CDR2 SVGAGI. CDR3 length: 16 residues. The CDR3: CASSYSGAGGYNEQFF. The CDR3 nucleotides are TGTGCCAGCAGTTACTCAGGAGCGGGGGGATACAATGAGCAGTTCTTC.

The chain joins TRBV6-6 to TRBJ2-1; D is perhaps TRBD1 (6 bases). CDR1 and CDR2 from the germline V gene are MNHNY and SVGAGI (reference sequence). The ends were cut back, 5 bases at V and 0 bases at J, with 14 bases in the middle. The CDR3 extends over 16 amino acids. This CDR3 is CASSKGVLSSYNEQFF. As DNA, the CDR3 is TGTGCCAGCAGTAAGGGGGTTTTGAGCTCCTACAATGAGCAGTTCTTC.

This chain uses TRBV24-1 with TRBJ1-2, with no clear D. Germline V gene sequence: CDR1 KGHDR, CDR2 SFDVKD. The V gene lost 5 bases and the J gene lost 8 bases, with 11 bases spanning the gap. The CDR3 is 12 amino acids. CDR3 sequence: CATSVEGVGYTF. The CDR3 region has the DNA TGTGCCACCAGTGTGGAGGGTGTGGGCTACACCTTC.